This T cell receptor (beta chain) comes out of a study of cytomegalovirus exposure and HLA in healthy donors. The germline CDR1 and CDR2 sequences are MNHNS and SASEGT. Trimming removed 2 bases at V and 0 bases at J, with 11 bases between. This CDR3 is built from 16 residues. Method: immunoSEQ multiplex PCR; TCRdb's copy keeps in-frame clones and lacks some. The sample records 250,000 to 300,000 clones, roughly 89% being singletons. Findings of the study overall: Among TCR beta chains, those listed as cytomegalovirus-associated numbered 164.

This clone was found a few times. The antigen remains undetermined. Donors were drawn from the 120-subject validation cohort, separate from the approximately 700-subject first cohort. The TCR comes from a young woman in good health and CMV-seronegative. The rearrangement joins TRBV6-1 to TRBJ1-5; D is ambiguous. The source material was PBMCs. The CDR3 DNA follows: TGTGCCAGCAGTGAACTGCGGGAGGATAGCAATCAGCCCCAGCATTTT. Translation gives CASSELREDSNQPQHF.